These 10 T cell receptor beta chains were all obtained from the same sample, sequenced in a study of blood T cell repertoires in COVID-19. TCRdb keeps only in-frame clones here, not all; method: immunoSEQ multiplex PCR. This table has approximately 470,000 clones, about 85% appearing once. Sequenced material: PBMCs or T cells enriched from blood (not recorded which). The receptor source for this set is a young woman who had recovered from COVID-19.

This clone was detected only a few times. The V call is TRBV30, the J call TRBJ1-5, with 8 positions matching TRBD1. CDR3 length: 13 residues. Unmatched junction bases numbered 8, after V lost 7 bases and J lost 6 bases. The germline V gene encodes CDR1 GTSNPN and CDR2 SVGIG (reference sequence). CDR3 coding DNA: TGTGCCTTACGGACAGGGAACGGTCAGCCCCAGCATTTT. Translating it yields CALRTGNGQPQHF.

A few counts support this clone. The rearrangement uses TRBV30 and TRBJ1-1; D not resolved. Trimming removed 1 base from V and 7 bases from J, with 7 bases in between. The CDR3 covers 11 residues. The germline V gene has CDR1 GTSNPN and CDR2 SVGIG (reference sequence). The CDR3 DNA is TGTGCCTGGAGTGCAGAGGTTGAAGCTTTCTTT. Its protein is CAWSAEVEAFF.

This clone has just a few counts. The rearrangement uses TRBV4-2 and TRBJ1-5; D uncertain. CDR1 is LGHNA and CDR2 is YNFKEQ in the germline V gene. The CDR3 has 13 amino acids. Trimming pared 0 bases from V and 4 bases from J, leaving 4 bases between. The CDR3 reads CASSQDLNQPQHF. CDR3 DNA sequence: TGTGCCAGCAGCCAAGATCTGAATCAGCCCCAGCATTTT.

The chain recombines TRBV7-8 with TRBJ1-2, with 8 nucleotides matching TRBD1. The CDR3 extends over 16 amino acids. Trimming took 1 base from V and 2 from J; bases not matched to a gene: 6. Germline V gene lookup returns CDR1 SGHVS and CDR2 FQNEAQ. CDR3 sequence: CASSLGAGGLNYGYTF. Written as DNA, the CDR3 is TGTGCCAGCAGCTTAGGGGCAGGGGGCTTGAACTATGGCTACACCTTC.

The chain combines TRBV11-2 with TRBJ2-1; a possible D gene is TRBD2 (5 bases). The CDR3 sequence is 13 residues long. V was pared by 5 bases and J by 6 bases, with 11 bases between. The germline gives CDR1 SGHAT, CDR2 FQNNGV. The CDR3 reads CASSLGVTNEQFF. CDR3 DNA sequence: TGTGCCAGCAGCCTGGGAGTAACCAATGAGCAGTTCTTC.

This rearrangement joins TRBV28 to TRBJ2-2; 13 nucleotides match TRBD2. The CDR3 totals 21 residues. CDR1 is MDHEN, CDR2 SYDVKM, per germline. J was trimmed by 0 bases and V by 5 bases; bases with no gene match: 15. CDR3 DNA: TGTGCCAGCAGTCCTTCTACCATCGGACTAGCGGGGGACACGAACACCGGGGAGCTGTTTTTT. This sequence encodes CASSPSTIGLAGDTNTGELFF.

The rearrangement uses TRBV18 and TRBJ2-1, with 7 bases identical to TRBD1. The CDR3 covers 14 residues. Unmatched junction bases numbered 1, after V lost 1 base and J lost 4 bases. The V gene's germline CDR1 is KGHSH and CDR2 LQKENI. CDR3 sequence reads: CASSPQQGYNEQFF. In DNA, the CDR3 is TGTGCCAGCTCACCACAACAGGGGTACAATGAGCAGTTCTTC.

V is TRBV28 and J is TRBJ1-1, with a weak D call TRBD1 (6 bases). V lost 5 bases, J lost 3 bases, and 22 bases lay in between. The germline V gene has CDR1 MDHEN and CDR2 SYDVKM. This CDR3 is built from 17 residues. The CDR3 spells CASSPHTIRGGDTEAFF. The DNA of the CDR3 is TGTGCCAGCAGTCCTCACACCATAAGAGGGGGGGACACTGAAGCTTTCTTT.

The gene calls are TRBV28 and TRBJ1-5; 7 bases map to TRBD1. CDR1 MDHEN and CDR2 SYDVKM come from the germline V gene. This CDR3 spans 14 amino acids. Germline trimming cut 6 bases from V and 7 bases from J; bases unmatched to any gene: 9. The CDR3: CASRSTGLQQPQHF. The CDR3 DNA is TGTGCCAGCAGATCGACAGGGCTTCAGCAGCCCCAGCATTTT.

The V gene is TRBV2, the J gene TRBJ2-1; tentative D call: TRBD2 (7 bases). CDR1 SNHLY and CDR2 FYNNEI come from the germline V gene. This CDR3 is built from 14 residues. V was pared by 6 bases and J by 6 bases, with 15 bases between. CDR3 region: CASREAGASNEQFF. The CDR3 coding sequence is TGTGCCAGCAGAGAGGCGGGGGCGTCCAATGAGCAGTTCTTC.